This T cell receptor beta chain came from a study of blood T cell repertoires in COVID-19 (dated by TCRdb to the early 2020s). Broadly, across the study: The collaborator samples originated in the United States, Italy and Spain and spanned the acute and convalescent phases of COVID-19. The samples were drawn from the first 160 participants of the ongoing ImmuneRACE study and from 950 to 1,500 subjects provided by 6 global collaborators. A de-identified subject ID, COVID-19 status, age in years and sex were almost always included in the sample metadata. Where available, HLA class I and class II types were obtained from metadata supplied by the sample provider rather than from assay-based typing. The prospective study material was composed of cDNA or gDNA derived from T cells, B-cell-depleted T cells, or PBMCs. The repertoires were released in a freely available public database intended as a resource for research on the immune response to SARS-CoV-2. The dataset comprised deeply sampled blood TCRbeta repertoires from subjects exposed to, actively infected with, or recovered from COVID-19.

The collaborating institutions used their own protocols to collect whole blood in K2EDTA tubes. For TCRbeta analysis, collaborators shipped samples in one of three forms: frozen whole blood, isolated PBMCs, or DNA extracted from either of those sample types. Study-level results and caveats: How much clinical and demographic metadata was included differed by source and by participant, and the metadata was provided uncurated.

Counted from cysteine to phenylalanine, this CDR3 has 14 amino acids. Only the CDR3 portion is preserved as DNA: 42 bases, with reading frame beginning at the first base. Relative to germline, V is 2 bases shorter and J is 5 bases shorter, with 10 bases between their ends. CDR1 and CDR2 are drawn from the germline V gene: SGHTA, FQGTGA. TCRbeta CDR3 regions were amplified from genomic DNA using the immunoSEQ Assay, a bias-controlled multiplex PCR. In the original analysis: The number of nucleated cells in each sample was estimated by amplification of reference gene primers within the assay. Sequence reads were collapsed and filtered to measure the absolute abundance of every unique TCRbeta CDR3 rearrangement. For each sample, productive Simpson clonality was calculated by taking the square root of Simpson's diversity index across productive rearrangements. Entries here come from immuneACCESS through TCRdb and include only in-frame sequences with V and J called. Some clones fail to appear in such tables; in the studies checked, an unresolved V gene covers under half of the shortfall, and the cause of the remainder is unknown. The V and J calls and clone size were taken over from that table, and D and trimming were inferred from the DNA. The sample table lists about 47,000 clones, around 83% of them with a count of one. Over 7% of the sample is held by the ten biggest clonotypes.

Details on this clone: Its antigen is still unknown. No much larger clone is present one base from it, and per-base qualities are unavailable.

The rearranged chain carries TRBV7-3 and TRBJ2-1, with no D gene named confidently. The receptor's source is a man between 60 and 75 years old with active COVID-19. Source material: peripheral blood. The base sequence is TGTGCCAGCAGCTTAGGGCTAAACCACAATGAGCAGTTCTTC. The encoded protein is CASSLGLNHNEQFF.